This passage covers 10 T cell receptor beta chains from one sample sequenced in a study of CD8+ T cells in alopecia areata. Cutaneous lymph node cells were pooled, and they were sorted using CD4, CD8alpha, NKG2D, NKG2ACE and other markers. Extraction of RNA preceded its reverse transcription into cDNA, which served as the sequencing template. Some clones are missing from TCRdb's copy, which holds only in-frame ones; the method was immunoSEQ multiplex PCR. This sample comprises more than 250,000 clones, none seen once only. Sequenced sample: CD4+ T cells sorted from a lymph node. All receptors come from a C3H/HeJ mouse with alopecia areata. Strain haplotype (MHC): H2-k.

This clone has only a few counts. Gene names denote mouse genes. From the germline J gene comes the end of the CDR3, since the read stops 3 residues before it. The V and J genes are TRBV5 and TRBJ1-6, with D hard to call. TRBJ1-6 is an ORF for which the function is uncertain. The CDR3 totals 15 residues. V dropped 0 bases and J dropped 7 bases, with 10 bases sitting between them. The germline V gene has CDR1 LGHNA and CDR2 YNLKQL (reference sequence). CDR3 sequence reads: CASSQETQKNSPLYF. The CDR3 bases that were read are TGTGCCAGCAGCCAAGAAACACAGAAGAATTCGCCC.

This clone has just a few counts. The genes and germline here are from mouse. Read sequence stops 4 residues before the CDR3 end, and the germline J gene provides the missing end. The V call is TRBV13-1, the J call TRBJ2-1, with 8 bases fitting TRBD1. The CDR3 loop spans 15 amino acids. The J segment lost 4 bases and the V segment lost 0 bases, leaving 3 bases of the junction unmatched. CDR1 and CDR2 (germline): NSHNY, SYGAGN. The CDR3 loop reads CASSDAQGAYAEQFF. The covered CDR3 bases are TGTGCCAGCAGTGATGCCCAGGGGGCTTATGCT.

A remark on this clone: Any gene name here is a mouse gene name. The read ends 4 residues before the CDR3 terminus; that terminus is restored from the germline J gene. Distinct nucleotide sequences in the sample also encode this CDR3. The chain joins TRBV13-2 to TRBJ2-7, with 8 bases lining up with TRBD2. The germline gives CDR1 NNHNN, CDR2 SYGAGS (reference sequence). The CDR3 covers 14 residues. CDR3 residues: CASGDAAGGYEQYF. Incomplete CDR3 DNA: TGTGCCAGCGGTGATGCGGCTGGGGGGTAT.

This clone was detected a few times. The gene names given are mouse names. With the read ending 4 residues before the CDR3 end, the germline J gene is used to fill in that end. The chain combines TRBV13-1 with TRBJ2-3; D gene uncertain. The CDR3 totals 13 residues. Germline-derived CDR1 and CDR2 are NSHNY and SYGAGN. The germline V and J ends were trimmed by 6 bases and 0 bases, with 8 bases remaining between them. Partial CDR3 DNA: TGTGCCAGCACCAAAACTAGTGCAGAA. It translates to CASTKTSAE. The full CDR3 is CASTKTSAETLYF.

Comment on this clone: Mouse gene names and germline throughout. With the read ending 4 residues before the CDR3 end, the germline J gene is used to fill in that end. The chain carries TRBV29 and TRBJ2-3; 7 nucleotides line up with TRBD1. CDR3 length equals 14 residues. Germline assignment: CDR1 MSHET and CDR2 SYDVDS. V gave up 5 bases and J gave up 3 bases; unmatched junction bases: 5. The CDR3 reads CASSTTGRAETLYF. The covered CDR3 bases are TGTGCTAGCAGTACGACAGGGAGGGCAGAA.

This clone occurred a few times. Germline and genes here are mouse. The missing CDR3 end, 4 residues past where the read stops, is filled in from the germline J gene. Other DNA sequences of this sample code for an identical CDR3. The chain is built from TRBV19 and TRBJ2-7, with D hard to call. Germline lookup yields CDR1 FNHDT and CDR2 SITEND (reference sequence). Trimming took 2 bases from V and 1 from J, leaving 7 bases between them. There are 13 residues in the CDR3. CDR3 in amino acids: CASSIPGSYEQYF. The sequenced CDR3 bases are TGTGCCAGCAGTATTCCAGGATCCTAT.

Concerning this clone: Gene names follow the mouse nomenclature. The read terminates 4 residues before the CDR3 end, so the remaining end is supplied by the germline J gene. This specimen includes other DNA sequences encoding the same CDR3. The chain links TRBV13-2 to TRBJ2-2, with TRBD2 matching over 9 bases. The V gene end was trimmed by 5 bases and the J gene end by 0 bases; junction bases not matched to a gene: 2. Germline V gene data show CDR1 as NNHNN and CDR2 as SYGAGS (reference sequence). The CDR3 totals 15 residues. CDR3 DNA, as far as it was read: TGTGCCAGCGGGGGACTGGGAGCAAACACCGGG. Translation gives CASGGLGANTG. The complete CDR3 protein is CASGGLGANTGQLYF.

Turning to this clone: Gene names are the mouse ones. The sequenced fragment ends 4 residues before the CDR3 boundary, so the rest is inferred from the germline J gene. This chain connects TRBV5 to TRBJ2-5; TRBD2 might be the D (6 bases). The ends were cut back, 1 base at V and 3 bases at J, with 8 bases in the middle. The germline V gene encodes CDR1 LGHNA and CDR2 YNLKQL (reference sequence). The length of the CDR3 is 14 residues. The CDR3 reads CASSQAGLQDTQYF. The CDR3 bases that were read are TGTGCCAGCAGCCAAGCGGGACTTCAAGAC.

This clone has just a few counts. All gene names here are mouse names. Read sequence stops 4 residues before the CDR3 end, and the germline J gene provides the missing end. Other DNA sequences in the sample encode the same CDR3. The chain links TRBV13-1 to TRBJ2-5; 8 bases are shared with TRBD2. Germline V lookup: CDR1 NSHNY, CDR2 SYGAGN. The CDR3 runs 14 residues. CDR3 protein: CASSDLGGRDTQYF. CDR3 DNA (partial): TGTGCCAGCAGTGATCTGGGGGGAAGAGAC.

This clone was observed a handful of times. The gene names here belong to mouse. Coverage ceases 4 residues before the CDR3 finishes, and the germline J gene fills in the end. The same CDR3 can be traced to other DNA sequences in this sample. The gene calls are TRBV5 and TRBJ2-3, with a possible D match to TRBD2 (5 bases). The CDR3 has 15 residues. The V gene lost 1 base and the J gene lost 0 bases, with 8 bases spanning the gap. Germline CDR1 is LGHNA and CDR2 is YNLKQL (reference sequence). Here the CDR3 reads CASSQVWGSAETLYF. The CDR3 bases that were read are TGTGCCAGCAGCCAAGTATGGGGTAGTGCAGAA.